The rows below give T cell receptor beta chains drawn from one sample of a study of technical replicates of blood from a handful of donors. Measured with immunoSEQ multiplex PCR; TCRdb has only the in-frame clones, and not every one. The sample lists tens of thousands of clones, 92% occurring once. Sequences were obtained from T cells isolated from PBMCs. Receptor source: a human donor in good health. Both conserved end residues are part of each CDR3. The order of the fields is CDR3 DNA, CDR3 protein, D gene, CDR3 length, V gene, J gene, clone size. D genes are given only for firm matches. Some rows have no size entry. The others give once, few or many, or a class for an expanded clone.

cdr3_nt: TGTGCCAGCAGCGCGGGACTAGCGGGACTCAATGAGCAGTTCTTC
cdr3_aa: CASSAGLAGLNEQFF
d_call: TRBD2
cdr3_length: 15
v_call: TRBV9
j_call: TRBJ2-1
clone_size: .

cdr3_nt: TGTGCCAGCAGCGTAGCGGGGGCTGAAGCTTTCTTT
cdr3_aa: CASSVAGAEAFF
d_call: .
cdr3_length: 12
v_call: TRBV9
j_call: TRBJ1-1
clone_size: .

cdr3_nt: TGTGCCAGCAGCTTAAAAACTAGCGGTTCTTTCCGTGACAATGAGCAGTTCTTC
cdr3_aa: CASSLKTSGSFRDNEQFF
d_call: TRBD2
cdr3_length: 18
v_call: TRBV11-2
j_call: TRBJ2-1
clone_size: .

cdr3_nt: TGTGCCAGCAGCCAGACGGAGAGGCCCTACGAGCAGTACTTC
cdr3_aa: CASSQTERPYEQYF
d_call: .
cdr3_length: 14
v_call: TRBV4-2
j_call: TRBJ2-7
clone_size: once

cdr3_nt: TGTGCCAGCAGACAACTAGGAGGCCACAATGAGCAGTTCTTC
cdr3_aa: CASRQLGGHNEQFF
d_call: .
cdr3_length: 14
v_call: TRBV28
j_call: TRBJ2-1
clone_size: .

cdr3_nt: TGCAGTGCCGGGACAGTCCATGGCTACACCTTC
cdr3_aa: CSAGTVHGYTF
d_call: TRBD1
cdr3_length: 11
v_call: TRBV20-1
j_call: TRBJ1-2
clone_size: .

cdr3_nt: TGTGCCATCAGAGGAGGTGTTACCCACTACGAGCAGTACTTC
cdr3_aa: CAIRGGVTHYEQYF
d_call: .
cdr3_length: 14
v_call: TRBV10-3
j_call: TRBJ2-7
clone_size: .

cdr3_nt: TGTGCCAGTAGTATAGCAGCGGCGCAGTCCTACGAGCAGTACTTC
cdr3_aa: CASSIAAAQSYEQYF
d_call: .
cdr3_length: 15
v_call: TRBV19
j_call: TRBJ2-7
clone_size: .

cdr3_nt: TGTGCAAGTCGCTTACAGGCTAGCGGGAGGGCCAGGGCCAAAAACATTCAGTACTTC
cdr3_aa: CASRLQASGRARAKNIQYF
d_call: .
cdr3_length: 19
v_call: TRBV12-2
j_call: TRBJ2-4
clone_size: .

cdr3_nt: TGTGCCAGCAGTTACTCGCCAGGCAGCTCTGGAAACACCATATATTTT
cdr3_aa: CASSYSPGSSGNTIYF
d_call: .
cdr3_length: 16
v_call: TRBV6-5
j_call: TRBJ1-3
clone_size: .

cdr3_nt: TGTGCCATCAGTGAGTCTGGACAGGTCACCTACGAGCAGTACTTC
cdr3_aa: CAISESGQVTYEQYF
d_call: TRBD1
cdr3_length: 15
v_call: TRBV10-3
j_call: TRBJ2-7
clone_size: .

cdr3_nt: TGTGCCAGTAGTATCGGAGGCCCATGGAATCAGCCCCAGCATTTT
cdr3_aa: CASSIGGPWNQPQHF
d_call: .
cdr3_length: 15
v_call: TRBV19
j_call: TRBJ1-5
clone_size: .

cdr3_nt: TGCGCCAGCAGCATTACCCTAGCGGGAGACGGGGAGACCCAGTACTTC
cdr3_aa: CASSITLAGDGETQYF
d_call: TRBD2
cdr3_length: 16
v_call: TRBV5-1
j_call: TRBJ2-5
clone_size: .

cdr3_nt: TGTGCCAGCAGCCAATCGACACCTAAGAACACTGAAGCTTTCTTT
cdr3_aa: CASSQSTPKNTEAFF
d_call: .
cdr3_length: 15
v_call: TRBV16
j_call: TRBJ1-1
clone_size: .

cdr3_nt: TGTGCCACCAGCACCCACCAGTACAATGAGCAGTTCTTC
cdr3_aa: CATSTHQYNEQFF
d_call: .
cdr3_length: 13
v_call: TRBV15
j_call: TRBJ2-1
clone_size: .

cdr3_nt: TGTGCCAGCAGCTTCGGGAGCACTTACAATGAGCAGTTCTTC
cdr3_aa: CASSFGSTYNEQFF
d_call: .
cdr3_length: 14
v_call: TRBV5-8
j_call: TRBJ2-1
clone_size: .

cdr3_nt: TGTGCCAGCAGCAACGCCGGGACACTTAGCACAGATACGCAGTATTTT
cdr3_aa: CASSNAGTLSTDTQYF
d_call: .
cdr3_length: 16
v_call: TRBV28
j_call: TRBJ2-3
clone_size: .

cdr3_nt: TGCGCCAGCAGCTTGCGCCGGGAAGGAACCGGGGAGCTGTTTTTT
cdr3_aa: CASSLRREGTGELFF
d_call: .
cdr3_length: 15
v_call: TRBV5-1
j_call: TRBJ2-2
clone_size: .

cdr3_nt: TGTGCCAGCTCACCGGTACAGAATGAAAAACTGTTTTTT
cdr3_aa: CASSPVQNEKLFF
d_call: .
cdr3_length: 13
v_call: TRBV18
j_call: TRBJ1-4
clone_size: .

cdr3_nt: TGTGCCAGTAGTATATTTTTTGGTGGACTAGCGGGCTCCTACGAGCAGTACTTC
cdr3_aa: CASSIFFGGLAGSYEQYF
d_call: TRBD2
cdr3_length: 18
v_call: TRBV19
j_call: TRBJ2-7
clone_size: .

cdr3_nt: TGTGCCAGCAGTTTAAGCGGACAGGGGGCAGATCACACTGAAGCTTTCTTT
cdr3_aa: CASSLSGQGADHTEAFF
d_call: TRBD1
cdr3_length: 17
v_call: TRBV27
j_call: TRBJ1-1
clone_size: .